These 20 T cell receptor beta chains share one sample of origin, sequenced in a study of blood T cell repertoires in COVID-19. The assay was immunoSEQ multiplex PCR, and TCRdb's table has in-frame clones only and misses some. The data contain 160,000 or so clones, about 90% of them singletons. Input material: peripheral blood. Receptors were obtained from a woman between 65 and 79 years old with acute or convalescent COVID-19.

This rearrangement joins TRBV5-6 to TRBJ2-7; D is uncertain. The V gene lost 2 bases and the J gene lost 4 bases, with 7 bases spanning the gap. Germline loops: CDR1 SGHDT, CDR2 YYEEEE. The CDR3 has 12 residues. The CDR3 reads CASSLGRYEQYF. The CDR3 coding sequence is TGTGCCAGCAGCTTAGGCAGGTACGAGCAGTACTTC. Together with reference TRBV5-6 and TRBJ2-7, the CDR3 gives the full variable domain: DAGVTQSPTHLIKTRGQQVTLRCSPKSGHDTVSWYQQALGQGPQFIFQYYEEEERQRGNFPDRFSGHQFPNYSSELNVNALLLGDSALYLCASSLGRYEQYFGPGTRLTVT.

This clone has a handful of counts. The chain uses TRBV28 and TRBJ1-4; D perhaps matches TRBD1 (5 bases). Trimming took off 5 bases at V and 4 bases at J, with 14 bases between the two ends. CDR3 length: 15 amino acids. Germline V CDR1 and CDR2: MDHEN, SYDVKM. The CDR3: CASSLRDWDNEKLFF. CDR3 DNA sequence: TGTGCCAGCAGTCTCCGGGACTGGGATAATGAAAAACTGTTTTTT. Complete variable domain (other parts from reference TRBV28 and TRBJ1-4): DVKVTQSSRYLVKRTGEKVFLECVQDMDHENMFWYRQDPGLGLRLIYFSYDVKMKEKGDIPEGYSVSREKKERFSLILESASTNQTSMYLCASSLRDWDNEKLFFGSGTQLSVL.

This chain joins TRBV9 and TRBJ2-1, with D uncertain. V was clipped by 2 bases and J by 7 bases, with 10 bases between them. Germline V gene sequence: CDR1 SGDLS, CDR2 YYNGEE. This CDR3 is 13 amino acids long. DNA of the CDR3: TGTGCCAGCAGCGTTCAACACCAGAATGAGCAGTTCTTC. Amino acids: CASSVQHQNEQFF.

There are a few counts of this clone. The chain recombines TRBV5-6 with TRBJ2-7, with TRBD2 identical over 12 bases. Germline-derived CDR1 and CDR2 are SGHDT and YYEEEE. CDR3 size: 15 residues. V shed 1 base and J 6 bases; nucleotides not matched to a gene: 5. The CDR3 DNA sequence: TGTGCCAGCAGCTTGATGTCTAGCGGGGGGGTCGAGCAGTACTTC. Amino acids: CASSLMSSGGVEQYF.

V is TRBV10-1 and J is TRBJ2-1; 7 nucleotides align to TRBD2. V shed 8 bases, J shed 0 bases, and the junction held 4 bases outside the gene matches. CDR3 length: 14 amino acids. Germline CDR1 reads WNHNN; CDR2 reads SYGVQD (reference sequence). CDR3 coding DNA: TGCGCCAGCGGTGGGGGGGGCTCCTACAATGAGCAGTTCTTC. This sequence encodes CASGGGGSYNEQFF.

The rearrangement links TRBV5-4 to TRBJ2-1, with 13 bases lining up with TRBD2. This CDR3 region has 15 residues. Looked up from germline, CDR1 is SGHNT and CDR2 is YYREEE (reference sequence). V trimming: 0 bases; J trimming: 9 bases; junction bases outside the gene matches: 3. CDR3 DNA: TGTGCCAGCAGCTTGGCCGGGACTAGCGGGGTTGAGCAGTTCTTC. The encoded protein is CASSLAGTSGVEQFF.

The rearrangement links TRBV2 to TRBJ1-6; D might be TRBD1 (6 bases). Germline V gives CDR1 SNHLY, CDR2 FYNNEI. The CDR3 extends over 15 amino acids. Trimming pared 6 bases from V and 8 bases from J, leaving 17 bases between. CDR3 in DNA: TGTGCCAGCAGGCCACAGGGAATAAAAGATTCACCCCTCCACTTT. Its translation: CASRPQGIKDSPLHF.

This clone was seen only a few times. This chain links TRBV6-5 with TRBJ2-2; TRBD1 aligns across 8 bases. Trimming removed 8 bases from V and 0 bases from J; junction bases left unmatched: 2. Germline CDR1 MNHEY, CDR2 SVGAGI. The CDR3 sequence is 14 residues long. The CDR3 nucleotides are TGTGCCAGCCAGACAGGGGCGAACACCGGGGAGCTGTTTTTT. The encoded protein is CASQTGANTGELFF.

The chain links TRBV21-1 to TRBJ1-1. TRBV21-1 constitutes a pseudogene. CDR3 length: 16 residues. The chain's CDR3 is CASRMVVATIRTEAFF. The DNA for the CDR3 is TGTGCCAGCAGGATGGTAGTAGCTACAATTCGCACTGAAGCTTTCTTT.

This clone was found once. This chain uses TRBV6-2 or TRBV6-3 with TRBJ1-2, with D maybe TRBD1 (6 bases). Per the germline V gene, CDR1 is MNHEY and CDR2 is SVGEGT. Trimming removed 2 bases at V and 8 bases at J, with 18 bases between. The CDR3 length is 15 residues. The CDR3 protein is CASSYPDSWKGGYTF. DNA of the CDR3: TGTGCCAGCAGTTACCCGGACAGCTGGAAGGGGGGCTACACCTTC.

The chain couples TRBV28 to TRBJ1-5; the match to TRBD1 covers 9 bases. The CDR3 consists of 12 residues. CDR1 MDHEN and CDR2 SYDVKM come from the germline V gene. After removal of 8 bases from V and 4 bases from J, the junction contained 0 bases not matched to a gene. The CDR3 DNA is TGTGCCAGCGGGACAGGGAATCAGCCCCAGCATTTT. Translation gives CASGTGNQPQHF.

The chain employs TRBV7-8 and TRBJ1-6; D is perhaps TRBD1 (5 bases). The germline V gene encodes CDR1 SGHVS and CDR2 FQNEAQ. V was trimmed by 4 bases and J by 0 bases, leaving 16 bases between them. The CDR3 runs 18 residues. The CDR3 sequence is CASSSYGTPSSYNSPLHF. In DNA, the CDR3 is TGTGCCAGCAGCTCCTACGGGACTCCCAGCTCCTATAATTCACCCCTCCACTTT. The full variable domain, in which reference TRBV7-8 and TRBJ1-6 provide the parts outside the CDR3, is GAGVSQSPRYKVAKRGQDVALRCDPISGHVSLFWYQQALGQGPEFLTYFQNEAQLDKSGLPSDRFFAERPEGSVSTLKIQRTQQEDSAVYLCASSSYGTPSSYNSPLHFGNGTRLTVT.

The chain employs TRBV7-8 and TRBJ1-6; D is ambiguous. Germline loops: CDR1 SGHVS, CDR2 FQNEAQ. Trimming took off 4 bases at V and 8 bases at J, with 9 bases between the two ends. The CDR3 has 13 residues. DNA of the CDR3: TGTGCCAGCAGCTCCGCCCGGGATTCACCCCTCCACTTT. Protein sequence: CASSSARDSPLHF.

V usage is TRBV7-8 and J usage is TRBJ1-4; no reliable D call. This CDR3 region has 16 residues. The V gene lost 2 bases and the J gene lost 0 bases, with 10 bases spanning the gap. Germline-derived CDR1 and CDR2 are SGHVS and FQNEAQ. The CDR3 sequence: CASSLNRGATNEKLFF. Written as DNA, the CDR3 is TGTGCCAGCAGCTTAAACCGGGGTGCAACTAATGAAAAACTGTTTTTT.

The genes are TRBV7-9 and TRBJ1-2, with TRBD1 matching over 8 bases. V lost 7 bases and J lost 2; bases outside the gene matches: 9. The CDR3 extends over 15 amino acids. Germline V gene sequence: CDR1 SEHNR, CDR2 FQNEAQ (reference sequence). This CDR3 reads CASTGGPVANYGYTF. DNA for the CDR3: TGTGCCAGCACAGGGGGCCCGGTCGCGAACTATGGCTACACCTTC.

The chain has TRBV19 and TRBJ1-4; no definite D call. V was pared by 9 bases and J by 14 bases, with 10 bases between. Germline V gene lookup returns CDR1 LNHDA and CDR2 SQIVND (reference sequence). This CDR3 is 9 amino acids long. The CDR3 coding sequence is TGTGCCAGGGCCACCGGGCTGTTTTTT. Its translation is CARATGLFF.

This rearrangement joins TRBV19 to TRBJ2-4, with D maybe TRBD1 (5 bases). The CDR3 extends over 12 amino acids. Germline V gives CDR1 LNHDA, CDR2 SQIVND (reference sequence). With 4 bases removed from V and 7 bases from J, the gap between germline ends came to 8 bases. CDR3 sequence (DNA): TGTGCCAGTAGTAGCAGGGATAACATTCAGTACTTC. Its protein product is CASSSRDNIQYF.

This sequence joins TRBV29-1 and TRBJ2-5; 9 bases line up with TRBD2. Germline V lookup: CDR1 SQVTM, CDR2 ANQGSEA. Germline trimming cut 4 bases from V and 2 bases from J; bases unmatched to any gene: 11. This CDR3 spans 16 amino acids. The CDR3 DNA sequence: TGCAGCGTTGTAAGGACTAGCGTAGATATACAAGAGACCCAGTACTTC. It encodes CSVVRTSVDIQETQYF.

This sequence joins TRBV9 and TRBJ2-7, with D maybe TRBD1 (5 bases). Trimming took off 0 bases at V and 2 bases at J, with 9 bases between the two ends. From germline, CDR1 is SGDLS and CDR2 YYNGEE. The CDR3 consists of 14 residues. The CDR3 spells CASSVGQSPYEQYF. The CDR3 nucleotides read TGTGCCAGCAGCGTAGGACAGAGCCCCTACGAGCAGTACTTC.

The V gene is TRBV4-2, the J gene TRBJ2-1; D is perhaps TRBD1 (5 bases). The ends were cut back, 1 base at V and 11 bases at J, with 9 bases in the middle. Germline V lookup: CDR1 LGHNA, CDR2 YNFKEQ. There are 12 residues in the CDR3. The CDR3 loop is CASSQVADKQFF. Written as DNA, the CDR3 is TGTGCCAGCAGCCAAGTGGCGGACAAGCAGTTCTTC.